This T cell receptor beta chain emerged from a study of molecular identifiers for immune sequencing clone quantification. Study observations and caveats: Reports indicate spiked Jurkat TCR RNA from one cell could be found among around 970,000 naive cells.

Germline trimming cut 5 bases from V and 2 bases from J; bases unmatched to any gene: 6. This CDR3 region has 15 residues. This clonotype occurred many times. Its antigen remains unknown. Listed TCR primers and previously described methods were used for bulk TCR libraries. TCRdb recomputed calls from the PCR reads with MiXCR, one row per CDR3 protein. The sample comprises roughly 630,000 distinct CDR3 sequences, about 25% of which are singletons, and about 0.8% rests with the top ten. RNA fractions of 10%, 30% or 50% and about 17,000 to 1,000,000 sorted cells were the source of naive CD8 libraries. Sequences were obtained from naive CD8+ T cells from blood, with Jurkat cell RNA spiked in. Subset of the sample: FACS-sorted CD8+CD4-CCR7+CD45RA+ naive T cells. The receptor was derived from a human donor in good health. Some libraries in this study had Jurkat cell RNA spiked in. This rearrangement joins TRBV12-3 or TRBV12-4 to TRBJ2-3, with 8 positions matching TRBD2. CDR3 loop: CASSVRGGFTDTQYF. The CDR3 DNA reads TGTGCCAGCAGTGTCCGGGGGGGATTCACAGATACGCAGTATTTT.